The sequence of this TCR beta chain was determined in a study of blood T cell repertoires in COVID-19. About the research overall: Samples representing acute and convalescent COVID-19 were sourced from the United States, Italy and Spain. PBMCs, B-cell-depleted T cells, or T cells were the source of the cDNA or gDNA that made up the material.

Per the germline V gene, CDR1 is LGHNA and CDR2 is YNFKEQ. The CDR3 extends over 17 amino acids. Trimming removed 3 bases from V and 5 bases from J; junction bases left unmatched: 9. In the authors' methods: Nucleated cell counts were estimated from reference gene primer amplification. The data were produced by immunoSEQ multiplex PCR, yet TCRdb's version contains in-frame clones alone and is incomplete. The DNA was the basis for D and trimming; V, J and clone size are from that table. Among 40,000 to 50,000 clones listed, over 70% were seen once. The sequence was collected from a human donor in a cohort sampled during active COVID-19. The specimen was peripheral blood. The rearrangement links TRBV4-2 to TRBJ2-7; TRBD2 agrees at 14 bases. The CDR3 nucleotides are TGTGCCAGCAGCCAGTCCAGACTAGCGGGAGGGGGTAACGAGCAGTACTTC. Its translation: CASSQSRLAGGGNEQYF.